A selection of T cell receptor beta chains follows, all from one sample in a study of blood T cell repertoires in COVID-19. Data came from immunoSEQ multiplex PCR; TCRdb stores just in-frame clones and leaves some out. The table has approximately 500,000 clones, 80% to 90% seen once. Sequencing was done on a sample of peripheral blood. All receptors come from a human donor in a cohort sampled during active COVID-19. CDR3s include the opening cysteine and the closing phenylalanine or tryptophan. The D gene is left open where the match is weak. Clone size is given for some rows only: seen once, a few or many times, or a class if the clone is expanded.

J gene: TRBJ1-1
V gene: TRBV6-5
clone size: once
D gene: NA
CDR3 protein: CASRWGEGNTEAFF

J gene: TRBJ2-3
V gene: TRBV29-1
clone size: NA
D gene: TRBD1
CDR3 protein: CSARTGTGNTDTQYF

J gene: TRBJ2-5
V gene: TRBV15
clone size: NA
D gene: TRBD1
CDR3 protein: CATSRQGGSETQYF

J gene: TRBJ1-3
V gene: TRBV19
clone size: NA
D gene: TRBD1
CDR3 protein: CASSMGRGPTSGNTIYF

J gene: TRBJ2-3
V gene: TRBV27
clone size: NA
D gene: TRBD2
CDR3 protein: CASRPMLAGRTDTQYF

J gene: TRBJ2-3
V gene: TRBV27
clone size: once
D gene: NA
CDR3 protein: CASSSLGHPSTDTQYF

J gene: TRBJ1-1
V gene: TRBV28
clone size: NA
D gene: NA
CDR3 protein: CASSSPSTGMNTEAFF

J gene: TRBJ2-1
V gene: TRBV6-6
clone size: NA
D gene: TRBD1
CDR3 protein: CASRPPGQGARNEQFF

J gene: TRBJ2-1
V gene: TRBV28
clone size: few
D gene: TRBD2
CDR3 protein: CASSSLGLAGAHEQFF

J gene: TRBJ2-5
V gene: TRBV24-1
clone size: NA
D gene: NA
CDR3 protein: CATSEWRTGYQETQYF

J gene: TRBJ1-1
V gene: TRBV5-1
clone size: NA
D gene: TRBD1
CDR3 protein: CASSLAGQGLTEAFF

J gene: TRBJ1-6
V gene: TRBV12-3/TRBV12-4
clone size: NA
D gene: NA
CDR3 protein: CASSWALDSPLHF

J gene: TRBJ2-4
V gene: TRBV19
clone size: NA
D gene: NA
CDR3 protein: CASSAYLRRAVIAKNIQYF

J gene: TRBJ2-5
V gene: TRBV24-1
clone size: NA
D gene: TRBD1
CDR3 protein: CATSDPKGTGWETQYF

J gene: TRBJ2-7
V gene: TRBV5-1
clone size: NA
D gene: TRBD2
CDR3 protein: CASSQLAGASAYEQYF

J gene: TRBJ1-1
V gene: TRBV5-1
clone size: NA
D gene: TRBD1
CDR3 protein: CASSSRDRGMNTEAFF

J gene: TRBJ2-1
V gene: TRBV5-1
clone size: NA
D gene: TRBD2
CDR3 protein: CASSLRLAASYNEQFF

J gene: TRBJ2-6
V gene: TRBV7-9
clone size: NA
D gene: TRBD1
CDR3 protein: CASSTGGTGANVLTF

J gene: TRBJ2-2
V gene: TRBV7-9
clone size: NA
D gene: NA
CDR3 protein: CASTLDGAGELFF

J gene: TRBJ2-2
V gene: TRBV3-1/TRBV3-2
clone size: once
D gene: TRBD1
CDR3 protein: CASSLGTGGTGELFF

J gene: TRBJ2-2
V gene: TRBV6-5
clone size: NA
D gene: TRBD2
CDR3 protein: CASSSGLAANTGELFF

J gene: TRBJ2-7
V gene: TRBV7-2
clone size: few
D gene: TRBD2
CDR3 protein: CASTDLAGVYEQYF

J gene: TRBJ1-1
V gene: TRBV11-2
clone size: NA
D gene: NA
CDR3 protein: CASSLQENTEAFF

J gene: TRBJ2-3
V gene: TRBV19
clone size: NA
D gene: NA
CDR3 protein: CASSLDRTSTDTQYF